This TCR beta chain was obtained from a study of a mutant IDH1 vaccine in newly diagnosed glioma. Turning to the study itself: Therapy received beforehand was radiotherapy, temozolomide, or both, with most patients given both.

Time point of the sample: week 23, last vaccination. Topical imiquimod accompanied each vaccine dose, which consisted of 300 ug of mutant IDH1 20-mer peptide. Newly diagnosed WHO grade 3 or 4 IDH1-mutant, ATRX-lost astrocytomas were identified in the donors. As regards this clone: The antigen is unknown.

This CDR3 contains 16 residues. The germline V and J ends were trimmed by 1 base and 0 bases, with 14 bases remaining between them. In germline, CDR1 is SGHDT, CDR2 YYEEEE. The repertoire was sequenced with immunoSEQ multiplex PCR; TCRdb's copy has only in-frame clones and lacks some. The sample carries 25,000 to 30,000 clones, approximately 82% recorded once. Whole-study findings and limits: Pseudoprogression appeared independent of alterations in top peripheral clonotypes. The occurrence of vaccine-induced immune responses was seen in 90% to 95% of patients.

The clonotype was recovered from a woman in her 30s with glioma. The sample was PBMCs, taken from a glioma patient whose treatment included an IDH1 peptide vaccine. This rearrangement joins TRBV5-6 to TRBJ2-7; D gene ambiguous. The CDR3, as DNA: TGTGCCAGCAGCTTGCTCATGGGTGGGGTCTCCTACGAGCAGTACTTC. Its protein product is CASSLLMGGVSYEQYF.